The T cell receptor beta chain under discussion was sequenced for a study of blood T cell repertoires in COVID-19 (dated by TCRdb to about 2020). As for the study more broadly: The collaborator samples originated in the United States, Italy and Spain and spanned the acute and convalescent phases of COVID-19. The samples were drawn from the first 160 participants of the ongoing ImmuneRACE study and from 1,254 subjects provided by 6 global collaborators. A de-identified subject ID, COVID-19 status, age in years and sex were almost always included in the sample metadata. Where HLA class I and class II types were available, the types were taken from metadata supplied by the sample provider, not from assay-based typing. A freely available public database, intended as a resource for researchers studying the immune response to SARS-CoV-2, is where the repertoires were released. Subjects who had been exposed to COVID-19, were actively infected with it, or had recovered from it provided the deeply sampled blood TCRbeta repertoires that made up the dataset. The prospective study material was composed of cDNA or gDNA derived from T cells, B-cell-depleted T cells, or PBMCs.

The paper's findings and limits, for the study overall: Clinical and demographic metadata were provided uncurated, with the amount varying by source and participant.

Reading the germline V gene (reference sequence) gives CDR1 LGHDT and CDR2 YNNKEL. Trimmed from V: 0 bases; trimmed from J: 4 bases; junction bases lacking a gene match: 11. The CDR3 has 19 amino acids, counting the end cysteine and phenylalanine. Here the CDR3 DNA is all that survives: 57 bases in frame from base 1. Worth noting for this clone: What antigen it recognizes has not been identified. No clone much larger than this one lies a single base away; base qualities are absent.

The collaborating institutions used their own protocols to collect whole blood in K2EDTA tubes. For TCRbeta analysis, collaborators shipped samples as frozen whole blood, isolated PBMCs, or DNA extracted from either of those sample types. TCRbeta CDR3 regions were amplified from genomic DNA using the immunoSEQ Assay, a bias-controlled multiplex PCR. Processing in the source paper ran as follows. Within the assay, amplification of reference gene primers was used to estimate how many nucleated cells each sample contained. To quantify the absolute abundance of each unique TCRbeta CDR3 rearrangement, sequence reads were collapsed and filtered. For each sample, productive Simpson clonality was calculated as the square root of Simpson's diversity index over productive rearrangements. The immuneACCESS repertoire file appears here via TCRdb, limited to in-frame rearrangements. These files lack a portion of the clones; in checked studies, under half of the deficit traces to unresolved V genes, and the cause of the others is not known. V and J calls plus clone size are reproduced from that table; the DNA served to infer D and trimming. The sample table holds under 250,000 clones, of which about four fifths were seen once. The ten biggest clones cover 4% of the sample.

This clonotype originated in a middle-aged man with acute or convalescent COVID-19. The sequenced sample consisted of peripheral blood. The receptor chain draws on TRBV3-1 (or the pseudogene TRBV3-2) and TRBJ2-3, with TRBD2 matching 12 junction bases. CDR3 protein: CASSQEWWSASGGADTQYF. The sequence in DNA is TGTGCCAGCAGCCAAGAGTGGTGGTCGGCTAGCGGGGGGGCAGATACGCAGTATTTT.